This T cell receptor beta chain comes out of a study of cytomegalovirus exposure and HLA in healthy donors. In the study overall: Drawn from HLA-typed donors, about 82 million unique TCRs were held in an early data release. Study outcomes and limitations: Later, TCR association rates were found to vary by HLA locus, highest for DRB1 and lowest for HLA-C. Several of the most significant clusters were apparently associated with common viral pathogens in a later analysis. As a later analysis revealed, most CMV-associated TCR beta chains appeared HLA-restricted.

Comment on this clone: Its antigen is unknown.

CDR1 is MDHEN and CDR2 is SYDVKM in the germline V gene. The V end was cut by 2 bases, the J end by 7 bases, with 15 bases between. The CDR3 extends over 15 amino acids. The PCR was carried out with 60 Vbeta primers and 13 Jbeta primers. Measured with immunoSEQ multiplex PCR; TCRdb has only the in-frame clones, and not every one. The sample records about 120,000 clones, approximately 80% being singletons. The chain employs TRBV28 and TRBJ1-5; D uncertain. The source material was PBMCs. This clonotype was obtained from a man in his thirties or forties in good health and CMV-seropositive. The CDR3 DNA reads TGTGCCAGCAGTTTAATGGGCGCCCCGGGGCAGCCCCAGCATTTT. As protein: CASSLMGAPGQPQHF.